The sequence of this T cell receptor (beta chain) was determined in a study of cytomegalovirus exposure and HLA in healthy donors. Germline assignment: CDR1 SGDLS and CDR2 YYNGEE. The length of the CDR3 is 12 residues. V shed 4 bases and J 9 bases; nucleotides not matched to a gene: 3. PCR employed 60 Vbeta and 13 Jbeta primers. In the study's own analysis: The count from a later analysis was some 76 million unique TCR beta chains, roughly 11 million of them shared. Clones were sequenced by immunoSEQ multiplex PCR, and TCRdb holds only the in-frame ones, with some missing. The DNA was the basis for D and trimming; V, J and clone size are from that table. The sample yields around 100,000 clones, roughly 80% seen once. Whole-study findings and limits: Confirmation in vitro established that a few CMV-associated chains were specific for CMV antigens. Information on immune exposure was restricted to one variable (CMV serostatus). Researchers reported from a later analysis that most CMV-associated TCR beta chains appeared HLA-restricted.

Comment on this clone: Its antigen is not identified.

Specimen: PBMCs. The chain recombines TRBV9 with TRBJ2-5, with TRBD1 identical over 10 bases. This clonotype was sampled from a man aged 25-45 years in good health and CMV-seropositive. DNA of the CDR3: TGTGCCAGCAGCAGAGGACAGGGGGCCCAGTACTTC. Its protein product is CASSRGQGAQYF.